This is a list of T cell receptor beta chains from one sample in a study of T cell clones after liver transplantation. Profiling relied on immunoSEQ multiplex PCR, and the TCRdb table lists in-frame clones only, not all of them. The sample shows under 150,000 clones, just over 90% of them seen only once. The starting material was CD4+ T cells from blood, obtained 12 months after liver transplant. The receptors shown here come from a human patient who received a liver transplant. Some T cells may be provided by the graft donor. The CDR3 runs from the conserved cysteine through the conserved F or W. D genes are given only for firm matches. Clone size is given for some rows only: seen once, a few or many times, or a class if the clone is expanded.

.	TRBV23-1	TRBD1	TRBJ1-2	CASSQPRRDRGNYGYTF	TGCGCCAGCAGTCAACCACGCCGGGACAGAGGGAACTATGGCTACACCTTC
.	TRBV6-1	.	TRBJ2-3	CASSEPGGGTDTQYF	TGTGCCAGCAGTGAACCCGGGGGCGGGACAGATACGCAGTATTTT
once	TRBV9	.	TRBJ2-1	CASSPGGTYNEQFF	TGTGCCAGCTCGCCAGGCGGGACCTACAATGAGCAGTTCTTC
.	TRBV9	TRBD1	TRBJ2-1	CASSPRTGSPNEQFF	TGTGCCAGCAGCCCTCGGACAGGGTCCCCCAATGAGCAGTTCTTC
.	TRBV7-9	.	TRBJ1-4	CASSSVRANEKLFF	TGTGCCAGCAGCTCGGTCCGGGCTAATGAAAAACTGTTTTTT
.	TRBV27	TRBD2	TRBJ2-3	CASSLTGTRVTDTQYF	TGTGCCAGCAGCCTCACCGGGACTAGGGTCACAGATACGCAGTATTTT
.	TRBV11-2	.	TRBJ1-2	CASSLARTAGYTF	TGTGCCAGCAGCTTAGCACGGACCGCTGGCTACACCTTC
.	TRBV7-2	.	TRBJ1-2	CASSLLSPPNYGYTF	TGTGCCAGCAGCTTATTGTCACCCCCTAACTATGGCTACACCTTC
.	TRBV5-4	TRBD2	TRBJ2-3	CASSPGLAEVTSTDTQYF	TGTGCCAGCAGCCCCGGACTAGCGGAAGTCACTAGCACAGATACGCAGTATTTT
.	TRBV6-6	.	TRBJ2-7	CASRGATGAAYEQYF	TGTGCCAGCAGGGGGGCGACGGGGGCAGCCTACGAGCAGTACTTC
.	TRBV6-5	.	TRBJ2-7	CASSVVKQEAYEQYF	TGTGCCAGCAGTGTAGTTAAACAGGAGGCCTACGAGCAGTACTTC
.	TRBV5-1	.	TRBJ2-7	CASSSGPTSYEQYF	TGCGCCAGCAGCTCGGGACCGACCTCCTACGAGCAGTACTTC
.	TRBV7-9	TRBD1	TRBJ1-2	CASSLATEDRGRYTF	TGTGCCAGCAGCTTAGCCACTGAAGACAGGGGACGCTACACCTTC
.	TRBV14	TRBD2	TRBJ2-7	CASSQASSGTPEQYF	TGTGCCAGCAGCCAAGCCTCTAGCGGGACCCCCGAGCAGTACTTC
.	TRBV6-5	.	TRBJ2-5	CASSYGIEETQYF	TGTGCCAGCAGTTACGGGATCGAAGAGACCCAGTACTTC
.	TRBV19	TRBD2	TRBJ2-7	CASSTSGAGGPSYEQYF	TGTGCCAGTAGTACCAGCGGGGCGGGAGGGCCTTCCTACGAGCAGTACTTC
.	TRBV11-1	TRBD1	TRBJ1-1	CASSLGGTGKHTEAFF	TGTGCCAGCAGCTTGGGGGGGACAGGAAAGCACACTGAAGCTTTCTTT